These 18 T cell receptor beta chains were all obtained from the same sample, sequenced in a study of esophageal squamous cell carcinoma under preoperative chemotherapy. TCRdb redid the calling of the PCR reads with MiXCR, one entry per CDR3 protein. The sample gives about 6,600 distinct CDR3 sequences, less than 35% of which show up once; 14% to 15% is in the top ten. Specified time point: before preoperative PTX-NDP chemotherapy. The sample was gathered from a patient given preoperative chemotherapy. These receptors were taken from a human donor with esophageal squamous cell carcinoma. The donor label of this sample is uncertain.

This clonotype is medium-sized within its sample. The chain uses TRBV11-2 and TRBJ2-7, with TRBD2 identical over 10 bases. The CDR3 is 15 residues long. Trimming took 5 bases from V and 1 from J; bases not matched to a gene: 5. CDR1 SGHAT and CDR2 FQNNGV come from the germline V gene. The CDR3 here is CASSPSTSGSYEQYF. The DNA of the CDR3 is TGTGCCAGCAGCCCATCGACTAGCGGGTCCTACGAGCAGTACTTC.

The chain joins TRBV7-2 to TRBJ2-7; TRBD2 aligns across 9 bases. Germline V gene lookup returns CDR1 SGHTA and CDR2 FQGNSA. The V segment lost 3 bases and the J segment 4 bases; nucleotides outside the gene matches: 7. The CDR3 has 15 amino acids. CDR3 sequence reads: CASSLAGGFRYEQYF. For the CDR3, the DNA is TGTGCCAGCAGCTTGGCGGGAGGGTTTAGGTACGAGCAGTACTTC.

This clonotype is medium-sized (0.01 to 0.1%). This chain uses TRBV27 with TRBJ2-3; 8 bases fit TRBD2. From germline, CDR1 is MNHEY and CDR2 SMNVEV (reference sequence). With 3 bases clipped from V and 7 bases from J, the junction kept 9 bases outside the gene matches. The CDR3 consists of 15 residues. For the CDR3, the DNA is TGTGCCAGCAGTTTTAGCGGGACTAGTTCATATACGCAGTATTTT. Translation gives CASSFSGTSSYTQYF.

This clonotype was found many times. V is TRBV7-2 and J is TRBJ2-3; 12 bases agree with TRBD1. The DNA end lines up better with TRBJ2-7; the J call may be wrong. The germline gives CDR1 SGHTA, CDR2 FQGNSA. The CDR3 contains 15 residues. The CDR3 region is CASSFEGQGAGEQYF. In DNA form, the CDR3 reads TGTGCCAGCAGCTTCGAGGGACAGGGGGCAGGTGAGCAGTACTTC.

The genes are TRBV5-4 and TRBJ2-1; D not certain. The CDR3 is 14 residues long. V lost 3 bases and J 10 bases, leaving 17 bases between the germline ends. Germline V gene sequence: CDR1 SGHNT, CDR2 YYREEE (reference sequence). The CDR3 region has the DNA TGTGCCAGCAGCTCCCTAAATCGACCGGACGAGCAGTTCTTC. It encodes CASSSLNRPDEQFF.

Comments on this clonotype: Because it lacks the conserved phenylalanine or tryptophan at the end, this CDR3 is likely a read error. The CDR3 DNA reads TGTGCCAGCAGAAGCGGGAGCTCCGACAATGAGCAGTTCGTC. This translates into CASRSGSSDNEQFV. The chain is built from TRBV25-1 and TRBJ2-1; TRBD2 matches 8 bases. Germline V gene lookup returns CDR1 MGHDK and CDR2 SYGVNS. The length of the CDR3 is 14 residues.

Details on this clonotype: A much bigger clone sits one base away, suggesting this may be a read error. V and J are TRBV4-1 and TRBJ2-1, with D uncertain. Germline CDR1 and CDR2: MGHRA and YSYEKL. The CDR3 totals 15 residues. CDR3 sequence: CASSQEHGPSYEQCF. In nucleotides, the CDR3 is TGCGCCAGCAGCCAAGAACACGGCCCATCCTACGAGCAGTGCTTC.

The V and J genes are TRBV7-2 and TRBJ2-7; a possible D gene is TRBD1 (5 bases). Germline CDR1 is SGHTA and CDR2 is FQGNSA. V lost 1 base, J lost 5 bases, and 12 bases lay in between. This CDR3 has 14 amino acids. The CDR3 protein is CASSLEQGRNEQYF. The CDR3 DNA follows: TGTGCCAGCAGCTTAGAGCAGGGCCGGAACGAGCAGTACTTC.

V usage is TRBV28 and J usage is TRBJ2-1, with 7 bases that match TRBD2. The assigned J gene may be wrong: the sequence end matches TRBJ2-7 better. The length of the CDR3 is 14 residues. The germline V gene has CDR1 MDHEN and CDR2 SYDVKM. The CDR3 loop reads CGRSGDGEGYEQYF. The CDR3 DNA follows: TGTGGCAGGAGTGGGGACGGGGAGGGGTACGAGCAGTACTTC.

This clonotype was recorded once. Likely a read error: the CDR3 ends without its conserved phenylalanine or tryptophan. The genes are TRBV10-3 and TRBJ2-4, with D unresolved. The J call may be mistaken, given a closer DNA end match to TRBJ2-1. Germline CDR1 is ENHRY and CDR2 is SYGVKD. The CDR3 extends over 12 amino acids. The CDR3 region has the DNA TGTGCCATCAGTGAGTCTGGGGTGGGGCAGTTCTTG. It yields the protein CAISESGVGQFL.

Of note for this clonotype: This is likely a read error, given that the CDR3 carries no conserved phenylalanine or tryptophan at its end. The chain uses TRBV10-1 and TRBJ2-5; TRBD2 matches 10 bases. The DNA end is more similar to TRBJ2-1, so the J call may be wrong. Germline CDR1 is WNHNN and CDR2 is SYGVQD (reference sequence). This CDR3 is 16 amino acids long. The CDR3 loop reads CASSGGGLAGDKEQFV. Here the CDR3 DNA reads TGCGCCAGCAGTGGAGGAGGGCTAGCGGGAGACAAGGAGCAGTTCGTC.

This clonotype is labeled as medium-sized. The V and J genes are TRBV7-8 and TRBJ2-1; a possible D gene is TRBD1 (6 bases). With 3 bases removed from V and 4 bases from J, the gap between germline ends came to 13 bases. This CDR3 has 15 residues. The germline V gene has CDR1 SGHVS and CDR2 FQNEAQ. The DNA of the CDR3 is TGTGCCAGCAGCTTTAGGCAGGGGTTATACAATGAGCAGTTCTTC. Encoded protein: CASSFRQGLYNEQFF.

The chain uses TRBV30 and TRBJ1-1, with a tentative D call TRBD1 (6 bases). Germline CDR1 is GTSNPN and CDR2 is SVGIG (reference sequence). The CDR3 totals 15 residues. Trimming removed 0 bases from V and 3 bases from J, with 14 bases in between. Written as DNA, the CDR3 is TGTGCCTGGAGTGTAATGGGGGGGCTCGACACTGAAGCTTTCTTT. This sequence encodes CAWSVMGGLDTEAFF.

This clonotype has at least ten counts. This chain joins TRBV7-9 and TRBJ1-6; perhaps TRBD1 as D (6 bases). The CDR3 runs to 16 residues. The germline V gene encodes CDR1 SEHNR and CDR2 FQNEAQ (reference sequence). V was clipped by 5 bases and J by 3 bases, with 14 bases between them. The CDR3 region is CASSPGTGNYNSPLHF. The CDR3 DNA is TGTGCCAGCAGCCCAGGCACAGGGAACTATAATTCACCCCTCCACTTT.

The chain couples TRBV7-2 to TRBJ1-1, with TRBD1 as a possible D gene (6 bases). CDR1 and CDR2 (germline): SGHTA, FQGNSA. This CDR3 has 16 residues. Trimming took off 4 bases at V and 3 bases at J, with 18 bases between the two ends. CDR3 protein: CASSSRIRGSDTEAFF. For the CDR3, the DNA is TGTGCCAGCAGCTCCCGAATAAGGGGGTCGGACACTGAAGCTTTCTTT.

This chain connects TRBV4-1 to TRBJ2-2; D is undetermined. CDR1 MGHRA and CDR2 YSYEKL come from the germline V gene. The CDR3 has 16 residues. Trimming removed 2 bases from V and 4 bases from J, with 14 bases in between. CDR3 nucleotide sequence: TGCGCCAGCAGCCAATTAGACCCGGTCGGCACCGGGGAGCTGTTTTTT. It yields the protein CASSQLDPVGTGELFF.

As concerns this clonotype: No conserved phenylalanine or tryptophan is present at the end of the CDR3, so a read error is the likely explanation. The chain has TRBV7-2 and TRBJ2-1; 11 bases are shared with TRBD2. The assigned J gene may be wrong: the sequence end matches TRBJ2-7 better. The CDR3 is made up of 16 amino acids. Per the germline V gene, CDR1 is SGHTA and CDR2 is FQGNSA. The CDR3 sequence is CASSPPASGRQETQYL. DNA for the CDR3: TGTGCCAGCAGCCCGCCCGCTAGCGGGAGGCAGGAGACGCAGTACTTG.

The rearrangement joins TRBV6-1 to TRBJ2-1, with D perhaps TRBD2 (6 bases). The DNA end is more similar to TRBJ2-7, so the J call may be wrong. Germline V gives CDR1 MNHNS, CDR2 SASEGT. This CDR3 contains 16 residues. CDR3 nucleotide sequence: TGTGCCAGCAGTGGGGGGGTGGGACCTTCCAGCGACGAGCAGTACTTC. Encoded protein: CASSGGVGPSSDEQYF.